This T cell receptor (beta chain) was captured by sequencing in a study of blood T cell repertoires in COVID-19. Study as a whole: The United States, Italy and Spain were the sources of the acute and convalescent COVID-19 samples. PBMCs, B-cell-depleted T cells, or T cells provided the cDNA or gDNA that made up the material.

Per the authors' pipeline: Nucleated cell number was recorded as an estimate derived from reference gene primer amplification. The protocol was immunoSEQ multiplex PCR, while the TCRdb copy is restricted to in-frame clones and leaves out a portion. Clone size and V and J calls were adopted from that table, with D and trimming inferred from the DNA. Of 350,000 or so clones detected, 87% appear once; the ten largest clones hold around 9.3%. Germline CDR1 SGHTA, CDR2 FQGTGA. The junction had 5 bases not matched to a gene; V was cut back by 3 bases and J by 4 bases. This CDR3 comprises 15 residues. Followed longitudinally, the Seattle patients had been enrolled during active infection.

The chain has TRBV7-3 and TRBJ2-5; 10 nucleotides line up with TRBD2. The TCR sequence derives from a woman aged 25 to 39 with COVID-19, enrolled during active disease. The sequencing sample was made of peripheral blood. The CDR3 protein is CASSLGLAPVETQYF. The CDR3 coding sequence is TGTGCCAGCAGCTTGGGACTAGCGCCTGTAGAGACCCAGTACTTC. Together with reference TRBV7-3 and TRBJ2-5, the CDR3 gives the full variable domain: GAGVSQTPSNKVTEKGKYVELRCDPISGHTALYWYRQSLGQGPEFLIYFQGTGAADDSGLPNDRFFAVRPEGSVSTLKIQRTERGDSAVYLCASSLGLAPVETQYFGPGTRLLVL.